The 31 T cell receptor beta chains given below trace back to one sample, sequenced in a study of T-cell memory formation after mild COVID-19. TCRdb itself ran the 5' RACE reads through MiXCR, one entry per CDR3 protein. The sample lists 65,000 to 90,000 distinct CDR3 sequences, around 13% seen once, with around two fifths in the top ten. Sequencing input: PBMCs or a T cell subset sorted from them (not recorded which). The receptors derive from a young man who had mild COVID-19 (a few samples of this study predate the infection). Cell type and time point are not known.

This clonotype turned up a few times. The chain links TRBV7-9 to TRBJ2-5; D may be TRBD2 (5 bases). The germline gives CDR1 SEHNR, CDR2 FQNEAQ (reference sequence). The CDR3 sequence is 14 residues long. Trimming removed 3 bases from V and 4 bases from J, with 12 bases in between. The chain's CDR3 is CASSLSGPRETQYF. CDR3 coding DNA: TGTGCCAGCAGCTTGAGCGGACCGAGAGAGACCCAGTACTTC.

This clonotype was detected a few times. J is TRBJ2-3 and V is TRBV4-1; D is uncertain. V was trimmed by 1 base and J by 4 bases, leaving 15 bases between them. Germline V gene sequence: CDR1 MGHRA, CDR2 YSYEKL. This CDR3 is 16 amino acids long. The DNA of the CDR3 is TGCGCCAGCAGCCAAGGTGGGATCCCAAGGGCAGATACGCAGTATTTT. Its translation: CASSQGGIPRADTQYF.

There are a few counts of this clonotype. The chain employs TRBV4-3 and TRBJ2-2; 10 bases are shared with TRBD1. This CDR3 region has 16 residues. Unmatched junction bases numbered 4, after V lost 3 bases and J lost 3 bases. Germline V gene sequence: CDR1 LGHNA, CDR2 YSLEER. The CDR3 DNA reads as TGCGCCAGCAGCCAGACAGGGGGCTCGTACACCGGGGAGCTGTTTTTT. This encodes CASSQTGGSYTGELFF.

The chain carries TRBV7-3 and TRBJ2-3, with 9 bases aligning to TRBD2. The germline gives CDR1 SGHTA, CDR2 FQGTGA. The CDR3 has 16 amino acids. V trimming: 5 bases; J trimming: 4 bases; junction bases outside the gene matches: 10. The CDR3 DNA reads as TGTGCCAGCAGCCCCGCGGGCGGGGGGGCTTCAGATACGCAGTATTTT. Translating it yields CASSPAGGGASDTQYF.

This clonotype was recorded a few times. V usage is TRBV6-2 or TRBV6-3 and J usage is TRBJ2-7; no definite D call. The V gene's germline CDR1 is MNHEY and CDR2 SVGEGT. This CDR3 spans 11 amino acids. Trimming took 6 bases from V and 3 from J, leaving 6 bases between them. The chain's CDR3 is CASSPFYEQYF. The CDR3 nucleotides are TGTGCCAGCAGCCCGTTCTACGAGCAGTACTTC.

This clonotype was detected a few times. The V gene is TRBV6-2 or TRBV6-3, the J gene TRBJ2-7; D perhaps matches TRBD1 (5 bases). The CDR3 length is 12 residues. V was trimmed by 2 bases and J by 7 bases, leaving 9 bases between them. CDR1 MNHEY and CDR2 SVGEGT come from the germline V gene. In DNA, the CDR3 is TGTGCCAGCAGTTACAGGGGATGGGAGCAGTACTTC. This sequence encodes CASSYRGWEQYF.

The chain uses TRBV6-1 and TRBJ2-3; D is unresolved. The germline CDR1 and CDR2 sequences are MNHNS and SASEGT. There are 15 residues in the CDR3. The V gene lost 1 base and the J gene lost 0 bases, with 8 bases spanning the gap. CDR3 nucleotide sequence: TGTGCCAGCAGTGAAGGCTGGTACAGCACAGATACGCAGTATTTT. The encoded protein is CASSEGWYSTDTQYF.

This clonotype was counted between two and nine times. The chain uses TRBV7-2 and TRBJ2-5; 11 bases agree with TRBD2. Trimming cost V 1 base and J 10 bases; bases outside gene matches: 5. Germline V CDR1 and CDR2: SGHTA, FQGNSA. This CDR3 has 14 amino acids. CDR3 loop: CASSLELTSGDQYF. CDR3 nucleotide sequence: TGTGCCAGCAGCTTAGAATTGACTAGCGGGGACCAGTACTTC.

The table lists this clonotype with a few counts. CDR3 bases: TGTGCCAGCAGCCAAGCGGTTCCTTCACCCCTCCACTTT. This sequence encodes CASSQAVPSPLHF. The chain combines TRBV3-1 with TRBJ1-6; D unresolved. CDR3 length equals 13 residues. The germline V gene has CDR1 LGHDT and CDR2 YNNKEL (reference sequence). V was trimmed by 1 base and J by 9 bases, leaving 7 bases between them. Together with reference TRBV3-1 and TRBJ1-6, the CDR3 gives the full variable domain: DTAVSQTPKYLVTQMGNDKSIKCEQNLGHDTMYWYKQDSKKFLKIMFSYNNKELIINETVPNRFSPKSPDKAHLNLHINSLELGDSAVYFCASSQAVPSPLHFGNGTRLTVT.

The chain couples TRBV20-1 to TRBJ2-3, with a possible D match to TRBD2 (6 bases). V was shortened by 4 bases and J by 1 base, with 12 bases between the two germline ends. This CDR3 spans 14 amino acids. Germline V gives CDR1 DFQATT, CDR2 SNEGSKA (reference sequence). Here the CDR3 reads CSANPWGGTDTQYF. The CDR3 nucleotides are TGCAGTGCTAACCCATGGGGGGGCACAGATACGCAGTATTTT.

This clonotype was observed a few times. V gene TRBV5-1 combines with J gene TRBJ2-1; D is perhaps TRBD2 (5 bases). This CDR3 contains 13 residues. V was pared by 4 bases and J by 10 bases, with 15 bases between. Looked up from germline, CDR1 is SGHRS and CDR2 is YFSETQ. The CDR3 is CASSVIGGEEQFF. The CDR3 region has the DNA TGCGCCAGCAGCGTGATCGGAGGAGAAGAGCAGTTCTTC.

The genes are TRBV19 and TRBJ2-7; D unresolved. The germline CDR1 and CDR2 sequences are LNHDA and SQIVND (reference sequence). The CDR3 consists of 15 residues. Trimming shortened V by 2 bases and J by 0 bases, and 11 bases separated the two germline ends. For the CDR3, the DNA is TGTGCCAGTAGTATAACCGGGTCGCGCTCCTACGAGCAGTACTTC. Protein sequence: CASSITGSRSYEQYF.

This rearrangement joins TRBV18 to TRBJ2-7, with D hard to call. The CDR3 consists of 14 residues. V dropped 3 bases and J dropped 3 bases, with 12 bases sitting between them. The V gene's germline CDR1 is KGHSH and CDR2 LQKENI. CDR3 DNA sequence: TGTGCCAGCTCACCTACCGGGCCTGGCTACGAGCAGTACTTC. Translating it yields CASSPTGPGYEQYF. The complete variable domain, with remaining parts taken from reference TRBV18 and TRBJ2-7, reads NAGVMQNPRHLVRRRGQEARLRCSPMKGHSHVYWYRQLPEEGLKFMVYLQKENIIDESGMPKERFSAEFPKEGPSILRIQQVVRGDSAAYFCASSPTGPGYEQYFGPGTRLTVT.

This clonotype has just a few counts. The V call is TRBV7-9, the J call TRBJ2-1, with no clear D. The CDR3 runs to 15 residues. CDR1 and CDR2 (germline): SEHNR, FQNEAQ (reference sequence). Trimming took off 0 bases at V and 8 bases at J, with 14 bases between the two ends. The CDR3 bases are TGTGCCAGCAGCTTAGCCGGTCCCCTTTTCCATGAGCAGTTCTTC. Its translation is CASSLAGPLFHEQFF.

This clonotype was recorded a few times. The CDR3 bases are TGTGCCACCAGCAGAGAGAGCGGGGGGGCCTACAATGAGCAGTTCTTC. It translates to CATSRESGGAYNEQFF. The rearrangement uses TRBV15 and TRBJ2-1; 10 bases fit TRBD2. Germline V CDR1 and CDR2: LNHNV, YYDKDF (reference sequence). This CDR3 is 16 amino acids long. V was pared by 0 bases and J by 2 bases, with 1 base of the junction left unmatched.

The gene calls are TRBV7-8 and TRBJ2-7, with D hard to call. The CDR3 extends over 11 amino acids. Germline V lookup: CDR1 SGHVS, CDR2 FQNEAQ. Trimming removed 1 base from V and 6 bases from J, with 4 bases in between. As DNA, the CDR3 is TGTGCCAGCAGCTTAGGTCGCGAGCAGTACGTC. Translated: CASSLGREQYV.

In DNA, the CDR3 is TGTGCCAGCACCCTAGGGGGCTCCTACGAGCAGTACTTC. Translated: CASTLGGSYEQYF. V gene TRBV12-3 or TRBV12-4 combines with J gene TRBJ2-7; tentatively, D is TRBD1 (6 bases). CDR3 length equals 13 residues. Deletions cut 7 bases from V and 0 bases from J, with 10 bases between.

This chain uses TRBV4-3 with TRBJ2-1; D remains unclear. The CDR3 consists of 17 residues. CDR1 LGHNA and CDR2 YSLEER come from the germline V gene. With 1 base removed from V and 4 bases from J, the gap between germline ends came to 17 bases. The CDR3 spells CASSQVPDLHDYNEQFF. CDR3 nucleotide sequence: TGCGCCAGCAGCCAAGTCCCAGACCTCCACGATTACAATGAGCAGTTCTTC.

This clonotype was counted at least ten times. The V call is TRBV29-1, the J call TRBJ1-1; D perhaps matches TRBD1 (6 bases). The V end lost 5 bases, the J end lost 11 bases, and 15 bases lay between the germline ends. This CDR3 is 11 amino acids long. Germline V gene sequence: CDR1 SQVTM, CDR2 ANQGSEA. As DNA, the CDR3 is TGCAGCGTTTGGAGGACAGTAGACGCTTTCTTT. Translated: CSVWRTVDAFF. The whole variable domain, filled in from reference TRBV29-1 and TRBJ1-1, reads SAVISQKPSRDICQRGTSLTIQCQVDSQVTMMFWYRQQPGQSLTLIATANQGSEATYESGFVIDKFPISRPNLTFSTLTVSNMSPEDSSIYLCSVWRTVDAFFGQGTRLTVV.

The gene calls are TRBV5-5 and TRBJ1-2; no firm D call. CDR3 length equals 14 residues. Germline V gene sequence: CDR1 SGHKS, CDR2 YYEKEE (reference sequence). Trimming took off 0 bases at V and 8 bases at J, with 14 bases between the two ends. The CDR3 DNA sequence: TGTGCCAGCAGCTTGGCCGTATCAGGCGGCGGCTACACCTTC. Protein: CASSLAVSGGGYTF.

This clonotype was observed a handful of times. V and J are TRBV29-1 and TRBJ1-1, with no clear D. From germline, CDR1 is SQVTM and CDR2 ANQGSEA. There are 12 residues in the CDR3. The V gene lost 2 bases and the J gene lost 8 bases, with 12 bases spanning the gap. The CDR3 bases are TGCAGCGTTGAAAGGTCCTACCTCGAAGCTTTCTTT. This translates into CSVERSYLEAFF.

CDR3 DNA: TGCGCCAGCAGCCTAAATATGCGGGGGCCAGATACGCAGTATTTT. Its protein product is CASSLNMRGPDTQYF. V is TRBV4-1 and J is TRBJ2-3, with D maybe TRBD2 (7 bases). Trimming removed 4 bases from V and 4 bases from J, with 15 bases in between. Germline V lookup: CDR1 MGHRA, CDR2 YSYEKL. The CDR3 is 15 amino acids.

The chain combines TRBV7-8 with TRBJ1-2; 7 bases are a match to TRBD1. This CDR3 comprises 16 residues. Germline V CDR1 and CDR2: SGHVS, FQNEAQ. Trimming took 5 bases from V and 3 from J; bases not matched to a gene: 12. CDR3 sequence: CASSVRDSSIHYGYTF. CDR3 nucleotides: TGTGCCAGCAGCGTCCGGGACAGTTCAATTCACTATGGCTACACCTTC.

This clonotype was seen a few times. The rearrangement joins TRBV29-1 to TRBJ2-2; D may be TRBD1 (6 bases). V shed 4 bases and J shed 2 bases, with 8 bases lying between them. The CDR3 loop spans 13 amino acids. Germline V CDR1 and CDR2: SQVTM, ANQGSEA. In DNA form, the CDR3 reads TGCAGCGTTGTAGGGGGAAACACCGGGGAGCTGTTTTTT. Translation: CSVVGGNTGELFF.

The J gene is TRBJ1-1, the V gene TRBV12-3 or TRBV12-4, with D hard to call. Trimming left V 8 bases short and J 0 bases short, with 16 bases between. The CDR3 covers 15 residues. The CDR3 nucleotides read TGTGCCAGCGATAGCGGGGTTAGGATGAACACTGAAGCTTTCTTT. Residues: CASDSGVRMNTEAFF.

The chain links TRBV7-2 to TRBJ2-1, with D perhaps matching TRBD1 (5 bases). The CDR3 spans 17 residues. V was shortened by 1 base and J by 5 bases, with 18 bases between the two germline ends. Germline V lookup: CDR1 SGHTA, CDR2 FQGNSA. CDR3 nucleotide sequence: TGTGCCAGCAGCTTAGTATCGGGTAGGGGCATACACAATGAGCAGTTCTTC. It encodes CASSLVSGRGIHNEQFF.

In its sample, this clonotype was seen many times. The chain employs TRBV15 and TRBJ2-5, with 7 nucleotides matching TRBD2. The CDR3 is made up of 13 amino acids. Losses at the gene ends were 8 bases for V and 1 base for J; bases not matched to a gene: 4. Per the germline V gene, CDR1 is LNHNV and CDR2 is YYDKDF (reference sequence). CDR3 residues: CATGGGIQETQYF. DNA for the CDR3: TGTGCCACCGGGGGGGGAATCCAAGAGACCCAGTACTTC.

The chain is built from TRBV7-6 and TRBJ1-1; 7 bases agree with TRBD1. J lost 4 bases, V lost 0 bases, and 8 bases had no gene match. Germline V gives CDR1 SGHVS, CDR2 FNYEAQ. The CDR3 spans 16 residues. The CDR3 is CASSLAVSGGTTEAFF. The CDR3 nucleotides are TGTGCCAGCAGCTTAGCGGTGTCAGGGGGAACCACTGAAGCTTTCTTT.

The gene calls are TRBV5-6 and TRBJ2-1; a weak D match, TRBD2 (5 bases). Trimming took 0 bases from V and 9 from J, leaving 10 bases between them. This CDR3 region has 13 residues. Germline V gene data show CDR1 as SGHDT and CDR2 as YYEEEE. CDR3 DNA: TGTGCCAGCAGCTTGGCCTCGGGGTTTGAGCAGTTCTTC. Amino acid sequence: CASSLASGFEQFF.

The CDR3 DNA reads TGTGCCAGCAGCGTATCTAGCGGGCATAGCACAGATACGCAGTATTTT. It yields the protein CASSVSSGHSTDTQYF. J is TRBJ2-3 and V is TRBV9, with 8 positions matching TRBD2. CDR3 length equals 16 residues. The J segment lost 0 bases and the V segment lost 1 base, leaving 4 bases of the junction unmatched. In germline, CDR1 is SGDLS, CDR2 YYNGEE.

The chain employs TRBV6-2 or TRBV6-3 and TRBJ2-7, with a tentative D call TRBD2 (6 bases). V lost 7 bases, J lost 3 bases, and 13 bases lay in between. Germline loops: CDR1 MNHEY, CDR2 SVGEGT. This CDR3 comprises 13 residues. The CDR3 loop reads CASKLAGSYEQYV. In nucleotides, the CDR3 is TGTGCCAGCAAATTAGCCGGGAGCTACGAGCAGTACGTC.